This T cell receptor (beta chain) was profiled in a study of blood T cell repertoires in COVID-19. Study summary: In each case, the material was cDNA or gDNA derived from T cells, B-cell-depleted T cells, or PBMCs.

Measured with immunoSEQ multiplex PCR; TCRdb has only the in-frame clones, and not every one. The sample has over 100,000 clones, 75% to 90% seen once. The CDR3 loop spans 19 amino acids. Trimming removed 0 bases from V and 4 bases from J, with 21 bases in between. Germline V lookup: CDR1 MNHEY, CDR2 SVGEGT. The chain combines TRBV6-2 or TRBV6-3 with TRBJ2-2; D is undetermined. Sequencing was performed on peripheral blood. The sequence was collected from a human donor in a cohort sampled during active COVID-19. CDR3 sequence reads: CASSYSRTLDIFPTGELFF. For the CDR3, the DNA is TGTGCCAGCAGTTACTCGAGAACTCTTGACATCTTCCCCACCGGGGAGCTGTTTTTT.